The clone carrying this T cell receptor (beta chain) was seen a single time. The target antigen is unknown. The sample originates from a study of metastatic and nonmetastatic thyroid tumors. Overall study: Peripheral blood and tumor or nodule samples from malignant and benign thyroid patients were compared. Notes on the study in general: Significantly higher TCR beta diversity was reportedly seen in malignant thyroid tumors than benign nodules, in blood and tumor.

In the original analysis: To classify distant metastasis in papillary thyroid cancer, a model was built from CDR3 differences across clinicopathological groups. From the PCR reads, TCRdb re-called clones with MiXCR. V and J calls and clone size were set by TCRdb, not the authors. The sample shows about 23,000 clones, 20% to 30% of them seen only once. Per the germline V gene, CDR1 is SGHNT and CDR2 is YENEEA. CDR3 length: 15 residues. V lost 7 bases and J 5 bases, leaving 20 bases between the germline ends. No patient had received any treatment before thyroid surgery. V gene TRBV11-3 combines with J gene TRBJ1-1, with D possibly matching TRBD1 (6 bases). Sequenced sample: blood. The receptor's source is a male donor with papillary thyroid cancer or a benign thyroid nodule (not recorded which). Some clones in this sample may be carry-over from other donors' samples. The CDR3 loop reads CASTSAQGRMTEAFF. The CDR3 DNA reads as TGTGCCAGCACCTCAGCCCAGGGGAGAATGACTGAAGCTTTCTTT.